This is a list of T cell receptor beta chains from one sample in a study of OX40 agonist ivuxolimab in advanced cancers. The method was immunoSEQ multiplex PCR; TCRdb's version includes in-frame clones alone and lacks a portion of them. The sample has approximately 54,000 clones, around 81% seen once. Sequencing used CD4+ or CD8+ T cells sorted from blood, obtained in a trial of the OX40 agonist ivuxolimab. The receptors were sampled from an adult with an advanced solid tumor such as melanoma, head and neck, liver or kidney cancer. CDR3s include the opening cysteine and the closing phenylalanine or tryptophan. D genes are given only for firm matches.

cdr3_aa: CASSATTSGGGELFF; d_call: TRBD2; j_call: TRBJ2-2; v_call: TRBV9
cdr3_aa: CASSLHGYEQYF; d_call: -; j_call: TRBJ2-7; v_call: TRBV5-4
cdr3_aa: CASSNGVLKNTEAFF; d_call: -; j_call: TRBJ1-1; v_call: TRBV7-2
cdr3_aa: CASSYSIGVDQPQHF; d_call: -; j_call: TRBJ1-5; v_call: TRBV6-5
cdr3_aa: CASSEEGRGRQFF; d_call: -; j_call: TRBJ2-1; v_call: TRBV2
cdr3_aa: CASSLTGAPTNEQFF; d_call: TRBD1; j_call: TRBJ2-1; v_call: TRBV7-9
cdr3_aa: CASSLGGGVGQPQHF; d_call: -; j_call: TRBJ1-5; v_call: TRBV5-6
cdr3_aa: CASSLNAGQGTPPLHF; d_call: TRBD1; j_call: TRBJ1-6; v_call: TRBV7-9
cdr3_aa: CATSIPRGLADSSSYEQYF; d_call: TRBD2; j_call: TRBJ2-7; v_call: TRBV19
cdr3_aa: CASRAGTGGGYTF; d_call: TRBD1; j_call: TRBJ1-2; v_call: TRBV2
cdr3_aa: CASSRGGNQPQHF; d_call: -; j_call: TRBJ1-5; v_call: TRBV25-1